The present entry profiles one T cell receptor beta chain with its context. This clone's antigen is unknown. One base away there is no much larger clone; base qualities are not given. The meaning of the sample's time point label: about 28 days (+/-7) after the second vaccine dose. AZD1222 recipients given second doses at about 4 weeks or at about 12 weeks were pooled, since spike-specific TCR depth and breadth were not found to differ between the two schedules. The vaccinee samples were drawn from two UK trials, COV001 and COV002, one of which was a single-blind randomized controlled phase 2/3 trial testing AZD1222 (ChAdOx1 nCoV-19) in healthy adults. For TCRbeta chain sequencing, PBMC samples from trial participants were taken at day 0 and at day 28 after the second dose. These data belong to a study of T cell responses to AZD1222 COVID-19 vaccine (dated by TCRdb to about 2021). As for the study more broadly: A total of 240 or so trial participants underwent TCR sequencing, of whom nearly 210 had received two doses of AZD1222 and some 25 had received two doses of the MenACWY control vaccine. Trial participants were enrolled into age subgroups of 18-55, 56-69 and 70-plus years, which contained approximately 150, 28 and 58 TCR-sequenced participants, respectively.

The investigation overall reported the following: Nearly half of unique spike-specific TCRs reportedly recognized epitopes outside regions mutated in the B.1.351 and B.1.1.7 variants. The 56-69-year group was small, and its depth increase did not reach significance, likely because of low power. Conclusions about previously exposed vaccinees are limited because only 5 or 6 AZD1222 recipients were SARS-CoV-2 seropositive at baseline. Vaccine-associated CD4 TCRs spanned the whole spike protein, with dominant responses in regions 160-218 and 743-854. Because no day 14 peak-response samples were available, the repertoires could be characterized only after the peak T cell response. After two AZD1222 doses, spike-specific TCR breadth and depth were significantly higher than at day 0 and than in MenACWY recipients. Participants were mostly white British and included more females than males, and it was suggested by the authors that clonal diversity may have been underestimated.

The CDR3 holds 11 amino acids from the cysteine to the phenylalanine. Just CDR3 DNA is preserved here, 33 bases in frame from base 1. Trimming takes 5 bases off V and 11 bases off J; junction bases not matched to a gene: 3. The germline V gene (reference sequence) sets CDR1 to SEHNR and CDR2 to FQNEAQ. The CDR3 regions of human TCRbeta chains were subjected to immunosequencing. In the source study's methods: TCRs in the repertoires were compared against a reference library of SARS-CoV-2-specific TCRs that had been generated with the MIRA antigen-specificity platform. Breadth was defined as the fraction of unique TCRs that were SARS-CoV-2-associated, and depth was defined as the fraction of total T cells that were SARS-CoV-2-associated. Using the MIRA data, every spike-specific TCR was mapped to the spike region that the TCR reacted to and assigned to either a CD4 or a CD8 class. Log10-transformed breadth and depth values were compared by one-way ANOVA with Sidak's multiple comparisons tests. TCRdb carries this immuneACCESS record with in-frame sequences only. Its versions omit some clonotypes, under half of them owing to an unresolved V gene in the studies checked, with the rest unexplained. D and trimming come from the DNA, and the V and J calls and clone size come from that table. A total of 70,000 to 95,000 clones appear in this sample, approximately 90% of them only once. About 29% of the sample lies in the top ten.

The sample here was peripheral blood, taken 28 days after the second AZD1222 dose. The chain couples TRBV7-9 to TRBJ2-4; a stretch of 7 junction bases matches TRBD1. This receptor was identified in an adult who received the AZD1222 COVID-19 vaccine. The DNA reads as follows: TGTGCCAGCAGCCGAGACAGGGTTCAGTACTTC. This codes for CASSRDRVQYF. Reference TRBV7-9 and TRBJ2-4 proteins supply the regions before and after the CDR3; the full variable domain is: DTGVSQNPRHKITKRGQNVTFRCDPISEHNRLYWYRQTLGQGPEFLTYFQNEAQLEKSRLLSDRFSAERPKGSFSTLEIQRTEQGDSAMYLCASSRDRVQYFGAGTRLSVL.